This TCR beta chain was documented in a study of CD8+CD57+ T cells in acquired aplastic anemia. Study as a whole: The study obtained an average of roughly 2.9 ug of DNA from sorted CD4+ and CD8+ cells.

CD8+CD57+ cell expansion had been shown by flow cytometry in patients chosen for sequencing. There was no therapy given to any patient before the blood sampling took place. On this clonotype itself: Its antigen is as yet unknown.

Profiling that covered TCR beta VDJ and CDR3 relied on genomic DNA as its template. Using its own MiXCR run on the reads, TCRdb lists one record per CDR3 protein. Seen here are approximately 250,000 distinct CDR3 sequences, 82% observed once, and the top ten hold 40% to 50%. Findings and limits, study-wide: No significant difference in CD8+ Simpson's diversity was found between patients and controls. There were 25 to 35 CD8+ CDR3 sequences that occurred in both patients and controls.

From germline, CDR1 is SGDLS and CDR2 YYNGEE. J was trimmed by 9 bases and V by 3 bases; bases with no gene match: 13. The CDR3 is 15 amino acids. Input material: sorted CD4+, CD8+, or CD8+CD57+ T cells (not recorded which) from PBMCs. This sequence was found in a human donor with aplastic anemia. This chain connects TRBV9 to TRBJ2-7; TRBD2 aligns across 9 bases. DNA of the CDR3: TGTGCCAGCAGCGAGCGACTAGCGGACACAGATACGCAGTACGTC. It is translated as CASSERLADTDTQYV.